The 18 T cell receptor beta chains below were found in one sample sequenced in a study of regulatory T cells. Study results and caveats: Hydrophobic residues at CDR3 positions 6 and 7 were enriched in conventional CD4+ T cells of CD3G-deficient patients.

The primer mix had 52 TRBV and 13 TRBJ primers. TCRdb keeps only in-frame clones here, not all; method: immunoSEQ multiplex PCR. The table records about 21,000 clones, 70% to 90% of them present only once. Their recognized antigens are unknown. The specimen sequenced was conventional CD4+ T cells sorted from blood. These receptors were taken from a child aged 5-17 years with CD3G deficiency.

This clone showed up just once. J is TRBJ1-5 and V is TRBV28; 7 bases map to TRBD1. Trimming cost V 6 bases and J 2 bases; bases outside gene matches: 7. Germline V gene data show CDR1 as MDHEN and CDR2 as SYDVKM. This CDR3 region has 15 residues. The CDR3 loop is CASSKGGAGNQPQHF. The DNA for the CDR3 is TGTGCCAGCAGCAAAGGGGGCGCGGGCAATCAGCCCCAGCATTTT.

The chain links TRBV28 to TRBJ2-2; 9 bases are a match to TRBD1. Germline V gives CDR1 MDHEN, CDR2 SYDVKM. V lost 5 bases, J lost 1 base, and 5 bases stayed unmatched. The CDR3 consists of 16 residues. CDR3 sequence: CASSHRGRGNTGELFF. In DNA form, the CDR3 reads TGTGCCAGCAGTCACAGGGGGCGAGGGAACACCGGGGAGCTGTTTTTT. Using reference TRBV28 and TRBJ2-2 for the parts outside the CDR3, the full variable domain is DVKVTQSSRYLVKRTGEKVFLECVQDMDHENMFWYRQDPGLGLRLIYFSYDVKMKEKGDIPEGYSVSREKKERFSLILESASTNQTSMYLCASSHRGRGNTGELFFGEGSRLTVL.

The gene calls are TRBV5-1 and TRBJ2-6; D is ambiguous. Trimming removed 0 bases at V and 0 bases at J, with 7 bases between. Germline CDR1 reads SGHRS; CDR2 reads YFSETQ. CDR3 length equals 16 residues. CDR3 nucleotides: TGCGCCAGCAGCTTGGCCAGTGCCTCTGGGGCCAACGTCCTGACTTTC. Translated, it gives CASSLASASGANVLTF. Based on the CDR3 plus reference TRBV5-1 and TRBJ2-6, the full variable domain is KAGVTQTPRYLIKTRGQQVTLSCSPISGHRSVSWYQQTPGQGLQFLFEYFSETQRNKGNFPGRFSGRQFSNSRSEMNVSTLELGDSALYLCASSLASASGANVLTFGAGSRLTVL.

The V and J genes are TRBV10-3 and TRBJ1-2; D ambiguous. CDR3 size: 13 residues. CDR1 ENHRY and CDR2 SYGVKD come from the germline V gene. Trimming left V 0 bases short and J 8 bases short, with 10 bases between. CDR3 sequence: CAISESTRLGYTF. The DNA for the CDR3 is TGTGCCATCAGTGAGTCTACAAGGCTCGGCTACACCTTC.

This clone was recorded a few times. The V and J genes are TRBV7-6 and TRBJ2-1; D uncertain. Trimming took 5 bases from V and 4 from J, leaving 9 bases between them. The CDR3 loop spans 13 amino acids. Germline V gene sequence: CDR1 SGHVS, CDR2 FNYEAQ. The DNA of the CDR3 is TGTGCCAGCAGCCAAGACTTGTACAATGAGCAGTTCTTC. It translates to CASSQDLYNEQFF.

This chain connects TRBV10-2 to TRBJ2-2, with D perhaps TRBD2 (5 bases). Trimming shortened V by 4 bases and J by 2 bases, and 8 bases separated the two germline ends. Germline V gene lookup returns CDR1 WSHSY and CDR2 SAAADI. This CDR3 region has 14 residues. The CDR3 region has the DNA TGCGCCAGCAGTGGGGGAGCCAACACCGGGGAGCTGTTTTTT. It specifies CASSGGANTGELFF.

This chain connects TRBV29-1 to TRBJ2-7; TRBD2 matches 7 bases. With 4 bases clipped from V and 5 bases from J, the junction kept 5 bases outside the gene matches. Germline V gene data show CDR1 as SQVTM and CDR2 as ANQGSEA. The length of the CDR3 is 12 residues. In nucleotides, the CDR3 is TGCAGCGTTGGGGAGGGTAGCAACGAGCAGTACTTC. Translating it yields CSVGEGSNEQYF.

CDR3 sequence: CASSRRNTEAFF. The DNA of the CDR3 is TGTGCCAGCAGCCGAAGGAACACTGAAGCTTTCTTT. The gene calls are TRBV13 and TRBJ1-1; no reliable D call. CDR1 is PRHDT, CDR2 FYEKMQ, per germline (reference sequence). The CDR3 is 12 amino acids. The V end was cut by 5 bases, the J end by 1 base, with 5 bases between.

The genes are TRBV28 and TRBJ2-1; D unresolved. CDR1 is MDHEN and CDR2 is SYDVKM in the germline V gene. The CDR3 covers 15 residues. The V end was cut by 3 bases, the J end by 5 bases, with 14 bases between. Here the CDR3 reads CASSLPGALNNEQFF. The CDR3, as DNA: TGTGCCAGCAGTTTGCCGGGCGCACTTAACAATGAGCAGTTCTTC.

This chain uses TRBV4-1 with TRBJ2-6, with no clear D. Germline loops: CDR1 MGHRA, CDR2 YSYEKL. Deletions cut 4 bases from V and 2 bases from J, with 6 bases between. The CDR3 is 14 residues long. CDR3 residues: CASSPQTGANVLTF. The CDR3 DNA follows: TGCGCCAGCAGCCCCCAGACTGGGGCCAACGTCCTGACTTTC.

The CDR3 nucleotides are TGTGCCAGTAGTATTCAGACAGGGTATGGCGCTGAAGCTTTCTTT. This encodes CASSIQTGYGAEAFF. The rearrangement uses TRBV19 and TRBJ1-1, with TRBD1 matching 7 bases. Germline-derived CDR1 and CDR2 are LNHDA and SQIVND (reference sequence). Losses at the gene ends were 3 bases for V and 6 bases for J; bases not matched to a gene: 10. This CDR3 has 15 residues.

CDR3 sequence reads: CAISESVGVAYNEQFF. DNA of the CDR3: TGTGCCATCAGTGAGTCAGTAGGAGTCGCATACAATGAGCAGTTCTTC. V gene TRBV10-3 combines with J gene TRBJ2-1; no clear D. The CDR3 extends over 16 amino acids. Germline V lookup: CDR1 ENHRY, CDR2 SYGVKD. With 0 bases removed from V and 4 bases from J, the gap between germline ends came to 13 bases.

The J gene is TRBJ2-4, the V gene TRBV19; 10 bases map to TRBD2. This CDR3 region has 14 residues. Per germline, CDR1 LNHDA and CDR2 SQIVND (reference sequence). The J segment lost 5 bases and the V segment lost 5 bases, leaving 3 bases of the junction unmatched. In DNA, the CDR3 is TGTGCCAGTAGTTCTAGCGGGAGCCAAAACATTCAGTACTTC. Its protein is CASSSSGSQNIQYF.

The chain joins TRBV6-1 to TRBJ2-2; 9 bases are shared with TRBD1. CDR3 length: 15 amino acids. The V segment lost 5 bases and the J segment 6 bases; nucleotides outside the gene matches: 7. From germline, CDR1 is MNHNS and CDR2 SASEGT. CDR3: CASSKAGTGSGELFF. CDR3 bases: TGTGCCAGCAGTAAGGCCGGGACAGGGTCCGGGGAGCTGTTTTTT.

The J gene is TRBJ1-2, the V gene TRBV5-1, with D possibly matching TRBD1 (6 bases). The CDR3 contains 12 residues. The germline V and J ends were trimmed by 2 bases and 7 bases, with 9 bases remaining between them. Germline V CDR1 and CDR2: SGHRS, YFSETQ. Written as DNA, the CDR3 is TGCGCCAGCAGCTTCGGGGGGCTTGGCTACACCTTC. Protein sequence: CASSFGGLGYTF.

The chain couples TRBV6-1 to TRBJ1-1; D call uncertain. V was cut by 2 bases and J by 8 bases, with 9 bases left in between. Germline V gives CDR1 MNHNS, CDR2 SASEGT. There are 12 residues in the CDR3. The CDR3 region has the DNA TGTGCCAGCAGTGAACAAGCGGCAGAAGCTTTCTTT. As protein: CASSEQAAEAFF.

The chain is built from TRBV6-1 and TRBJ1-1; TRBD1 is a possible D gene (5 bases). The V gene's germline CDR1 is MNHNS and CDR2 SASEGT. This CDR3 comprises 14 residues. V was clipped by 9 bases and J by 1 base, with 15 bases between them. The CDR3 bases are TGTGCCAGTCGTTGGGGACCTACGAACACTGAAGCTTTCTTT. Translated, it gives CASRWGPTNTEAFF.

V gene TRBV5-1 combines with J gene TRBJ2-5; D may match TRBD1 or TRBD2 (7 bases each). From germline, CDR1 is SGHRS and CDR2 YFSETQ. This CDR3 region has 16 residues. V lost 0 bases and J lost 9, with 21 bases in between. CDR3 DNA: TGCGCCAGCAGCTTGGACAGCGGGACAGCCTCAGACGCCCAGTACTTC. Translation gives CASSLDSGTASDAQYF. The variable domain in full, completed from reference TRBV5-1 and TRBJ2-5, reads KAGVTQTPRYLIKTRGQQVTLSCSPISGHRSVSWYQQTPGQGLQFLFEYFSETQRNKGNFPGRFSGRQFSNSRSEMNVSTLELGDSALYLCASSLDSGTASDAQYFGPGTRLLVL.